This TCR beta chain was observed in a study of T cells in localized non-small cell lung cancer. The CDR3 runs 15 residues. Germline CDR1 reads KGHSH; CDR2 reads LQKENI. The germline V and J ends were trimmed by 0 bases and 2 bases, with 10 bases remaining between them. Assay: immunoSEQ multiplex PCR; the TCRdb copy retains only in-frame clones and omits some. The table has about 33,000 clones, 85% to 95% seen once. Sequences were derived from peripheral blood, sampled before any cancer treatment. The chain joins TRBV18 to TRBJ2-5; no definite D call. The sequence was collected from a female donor at least 60 years old with stage I lung adenocarcinoma. Written as DNA, the CDR3 is TGTGCCAGCTCACCACCGGTACCTGTGCAAGAGACCCAGTACTTC. It is translated as CASSPPVPVQETQYF.